A selection of T cell receptor beta chains follows, all from one sample in a study of T cells in localized non-small cell lung cancer. The data were produced by immunoSEQ multiplex PCR, yet TCRdb's version contains in-frame clones alone and is incomplete. Of roughly 40,000 clones listed, about 88% were seen once; the top ten hold 3.5%. The sample here was peripheral blood, taken before any cancer treatment. The receptors originated from a man between 18 and 55 years old with stage I lung adenocarcinoma. The CDR3 runs from the conserved cysteine through the conserved F or W. A D gene is named only where the DNA matches it firmly. The listing skips clone size in some rows; elsewhere it reads once, few, many or a size class.

clone_size d_call j_call v_call cdr3_nt cdr3_aa
- - TRBJ2-7 TRBV5-1 TGCGCCAGCACTCCCTCGGGCCCCGGCGAGCAGTACTTC CASTPSGPGEQYF
once - TRBJ1-1 TRBV30 TGTGCCTGGAACTTCGGGACGAACACTGAAGCTTTCTTT CAWNFGTNTEAFF
once TRBD1 TRBJ1-6 TRBV28 TGTGCCAGCCGCAGGGGGGAGTCTAATTCACCCCTCCACTTT CASRRGESNSPLHF
- - TRBJ1-5 TRBV19 TGTGCCAGTAGTATCTGGGGGGACAATCAGCCCCAGCATTTT CASSIWGDNQPQHF
- TRBD2 TRBJ2-1 TRBV28 TGTGCCAGCAGTTTGTCGTCGAGACGGGGGGGGAGGAATGAGCAGTTCTTC CASSLSSRRGGRNEQFF
- - TRBJ1-6 TRBV6-6 TGTGCCAGCAGTACGGGACAAATGTACTCACCCCTCCACTTT CASSTGQMYSPLHF
- - TRBJ1-1 TRBV4-3 TGCGCCAGCAGCCAAGAAAATAGCCCGGCTCGAGGTGAAGCTTTCTTT CASSQENSPARGEAFF
- - TRBJ1-1 TRBV15 TGTGCCACCAGCAGAAATAAAGGGGGCACTGAAGCTTTCTTT CATSRNKGGTEAFF
- - TRBJ2-6 TRBV11-2 TGTGCCAGCAACCCCCAACAGGTCTCTGGGGCCAACGTCCTGACTTTC CASNPQQVSGANVLTF
- - TRBJ2-7 TRBV21-1 TGTGCCAGCAGCAAAGTAGAGTGGGTAGGTGGGGTTTCCTACGAGCAGTACTTC CASSKVEWVGGVSYEQYF
- TRBD1 TRBJ1-1 TRBV7-8 TGTGCCAGCAGCATGACACAGGGGAGGAACACTGAAGCTTTCTTT CASSMTQGRNTEAFF
- TRBD1 TRBJ1-1 TRBV18 TGTGCCAGCTCACCCGACAGGGTGAACACTGAAGCTTTCTTT CASSPDRVNTEAFF
- TRBD1 TRBJ2-7 TRBV19 TGTGCCAGTAGTATCGGGTACTGGGACAGATACTACGAGCAGTACTTC CASSIGYWDRYYEQYF
- - TRBJ1-1 TRBV30 TGTGCCTGGAGTGTAAGGGACACCTGGACCACTGAAGCTTTCTTT CAWSVRDTWTTEAFF
- TRBD2 TRBJ2-3 TRBV19 TGTGCCAGTAGTCCCCGTAGCGGGGGTCGCACAGATACGCAGTATTTT CASSPRSGGRTDTQYF
- TRBD2 TRBJ2-6 TRBV7-2 TGTGCCAGCAGCCGATTTCTAGCGGGGGCTTCTGGGGCCAACGTCCTGACTTTC CASSRFLAGASGANVLTF
- - TRBJ1-1 TRBV6-5 TGTGCCAGCAGTTACGCCCGGAAAAACACTGAAGCTTTCTTT CASSYARKNTEAFF
few - TRBJ1-6 TRBV5-4 TGTGCCAGCAGCTTGGCCGAGAACAGGCTCAATTCACCCCTCCACTTT CASSLAENRLNSPLHF
- - TRBJ2-7 TRBV7-2 TGTGCCAGCAGCTCGGCCCCGAGGTCCTACGAGCAGTACTTC CASSSAPRSYEQYF
- - TRBJ2-1 TRBV25-1 TGTGCCAGCAGTGAACCCCTTTACGGCAATGAGCAGTTCTTC CASSEPLYGNEQFF
- TRBD1 TRBJ1-2 TRBV7-9 TGTGCCAGCAGCTTAGGGTCGAGCTCGACAGGGATGAATGGCTACACCTTC CASSLGSSSTGMNGYTF
- - TRBJ2-6 TRBV5-6 TGTGCCAGCAGCTTGAGGGGGACTGGGGCCAACGTCCTGACTTTC CASSLRGTGANVLTF
- TRBD1 TRBJ1-1 TRBV30 TGTGCCTGGAGACGGGACAGGAACACTGAAGCTTTCTTT CAWRRDRNTEAFF
- TRBD1 TRBJ2-7 TRBV6-5 TGTGCCAGCAGTTACTCCCCAGGGGGCAAGTACGAGCAGTACTTC CASSYSPGGKYEQYF
- - TRBJ1-5 TRBV7-2 TGTGCCAGCAGCGACGCGCTTAACCCTCAGAGCAATCAGCCCCAGCATTTT CASSDALNPQSNQPQHF
once - TRBJ2-3 TRBV6-6 TGTGCCAGCAGTTACTCTCGAGATACGCAGTATTTT CASSYSRDTQYF